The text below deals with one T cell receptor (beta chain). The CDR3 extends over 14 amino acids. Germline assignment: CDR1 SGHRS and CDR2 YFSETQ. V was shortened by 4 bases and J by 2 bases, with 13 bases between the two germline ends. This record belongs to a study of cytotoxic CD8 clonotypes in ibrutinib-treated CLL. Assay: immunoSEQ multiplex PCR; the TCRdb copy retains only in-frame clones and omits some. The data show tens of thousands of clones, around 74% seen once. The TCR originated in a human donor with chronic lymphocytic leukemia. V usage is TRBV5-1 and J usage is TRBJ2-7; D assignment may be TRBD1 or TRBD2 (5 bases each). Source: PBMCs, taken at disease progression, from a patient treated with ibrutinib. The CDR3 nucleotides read TGCGCCAGCAGCGGGGCTGGGGGTGCCTACGAGCAGTACTTC. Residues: CASSGAGGAYEQYF. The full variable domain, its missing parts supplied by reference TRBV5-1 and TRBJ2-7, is KAGVTQTPRYLIKTRGQQVTLSCSPISGHRSVSWYQQTPGQGLQFLFEYFSETQRNKGNFPGRFSGRQFSNSRSEMNVSTLELGDSALYLCASSGAGGAYEQYFGPGTRLTVT.